Detailed here is one TCR beta chain. Adults of Caucasian background living in Nashville, Tennessee made up all donors. The authors loaded around 190 ng DNA, around 32,000 T cell genomes, into sorted-subset replicate PCRs. Some clones are missing from TCRdb's copy, which holds only in-frame ones; the method was immunoSEQ multiplex PCR. This sample has about 600,000 clones; around 97% occur once, and the top ten carry approximately 0.057%. These data are taken from a study of shared clonotypes between healthy human individuals. Study context: A few men and a couple of women, aged 18 to 49, were donors.

Sequenced: naive CD4+ T cells sorted from blood. Subset here: CD45RA+ positively selected. This receptor was obtained from a woman in her 30s in good health.

The CDR3 spells CASRRGGNTGELFF. The CDR3 DNA is TGTGCCAGCCGTAGAGGCGGAAACACCGGGGAGCTGTTTTTT. The chain has TRBV2 and TRBJ2-2; D gene unclear. Germline values: CDR1 SNHLY, CDR2 FYNNEI. V gave up 8 bases and J gave up 2 bases, with 12 bases separating them. This CDR3 is built from 14 residues.